This T cell receptor (beta chain) was obtained from a study of identical twins. Study conclusions and caveats: While abundant cord blood beta clonotypes carried fewer insertions, memory repertoires showed no such pattern. Among monozygotic twins, out-of-frame TCR alpha sharing exceeded what models predicted.

MiXCR, applied by TCRdb to the 5' RACE reads, yields one record per CDR3 protein. The sample has approximately 230,000 distinct CDR3 sequences, over 11% seen once. This clonotype has more than one count but fewer than ten. Its antigen is still unknown. CDR1 and CDR2 (germline): SGHRS, YFSETQ. V was cut by 2 bases and J by 7 bases, with 16 bases left in between. This CDR3 is built from 16 residues. The specimen was memory (CD45RO+) T cells sorted from blood. V gene TRBV5-1 combines with J gene TRBJ1-6; the D gene is possibly TRBD1 (5 bases). This sequence was found in a woman aged 18-29 years in good health. This chain's CDR3 is CASSFETGLGNSPLHF. As DNA, the CDR3 is TGCGCCAGCAGCTTTGAAACGGGACTGGGGAATTCACCCCTCCACTTT. Full variable domain (rest looked up from reference TRBV5-1 and TRBJ1-6): KAGVTQTPRYLIKTRGQQVTLSCSPISGHRSVSWYQQTPGQGLQFLFEYFSETQRNKGNFPGRFSGRQFSNSRSEMNVSTLELGDSALYLCASSFETGLGNSPLHFGNGTRLTVT.